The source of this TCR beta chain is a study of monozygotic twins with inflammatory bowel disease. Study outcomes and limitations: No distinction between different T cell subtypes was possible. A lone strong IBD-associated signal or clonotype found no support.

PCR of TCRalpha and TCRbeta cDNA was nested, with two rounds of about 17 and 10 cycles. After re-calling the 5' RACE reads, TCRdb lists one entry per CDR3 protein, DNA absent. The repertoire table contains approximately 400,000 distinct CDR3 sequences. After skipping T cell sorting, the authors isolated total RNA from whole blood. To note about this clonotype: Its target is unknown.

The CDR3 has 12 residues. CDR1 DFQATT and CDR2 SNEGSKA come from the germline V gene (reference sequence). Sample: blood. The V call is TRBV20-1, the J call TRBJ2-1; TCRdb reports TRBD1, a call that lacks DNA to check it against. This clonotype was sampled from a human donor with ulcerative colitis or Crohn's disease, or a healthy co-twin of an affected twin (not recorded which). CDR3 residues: CSPQPLDSEQFF.